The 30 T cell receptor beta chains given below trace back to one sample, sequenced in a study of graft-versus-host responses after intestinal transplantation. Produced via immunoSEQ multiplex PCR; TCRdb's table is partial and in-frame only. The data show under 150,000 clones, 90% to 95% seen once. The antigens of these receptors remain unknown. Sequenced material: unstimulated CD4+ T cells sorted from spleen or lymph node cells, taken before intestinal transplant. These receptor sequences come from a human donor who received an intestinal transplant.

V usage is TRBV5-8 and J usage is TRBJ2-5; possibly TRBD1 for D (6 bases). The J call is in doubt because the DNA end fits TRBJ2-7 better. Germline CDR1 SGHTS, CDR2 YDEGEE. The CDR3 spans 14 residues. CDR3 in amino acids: CASSLRQAHYEQYF. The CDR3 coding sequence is TGTGCCAGCAGCTTGAGACAGGCCCACTACGAGCAGTACTTC.

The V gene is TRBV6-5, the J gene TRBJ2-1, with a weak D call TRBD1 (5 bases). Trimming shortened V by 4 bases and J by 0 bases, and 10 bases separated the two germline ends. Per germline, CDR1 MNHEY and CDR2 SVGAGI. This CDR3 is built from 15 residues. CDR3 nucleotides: TGTGCCAGCAGTTGGAAGACAGCCTCCTACAATGAGCAGTTCTTC. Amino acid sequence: CASSWKTASYNEQFF.

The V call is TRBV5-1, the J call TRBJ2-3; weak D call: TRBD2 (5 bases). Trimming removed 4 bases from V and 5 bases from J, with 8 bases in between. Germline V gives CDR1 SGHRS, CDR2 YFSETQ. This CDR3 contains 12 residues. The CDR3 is CASSLGGDTQYF. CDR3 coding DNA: TGCGCCAGCAGCCTAGGAGGAGATACGCAGTATTTT.

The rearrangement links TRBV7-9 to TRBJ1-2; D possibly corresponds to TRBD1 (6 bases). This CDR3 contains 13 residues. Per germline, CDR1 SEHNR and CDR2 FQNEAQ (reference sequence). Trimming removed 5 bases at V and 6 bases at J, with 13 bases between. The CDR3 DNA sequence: TGTGCCAGCAGCCGGGGGGCCCGGGATGGCTACACCTTC. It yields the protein CASSRGARDGYTF.

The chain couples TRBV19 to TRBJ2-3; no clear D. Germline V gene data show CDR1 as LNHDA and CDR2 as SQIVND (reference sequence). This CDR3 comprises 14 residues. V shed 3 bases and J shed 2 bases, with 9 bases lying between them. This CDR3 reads CASSIGGVTDTQYF. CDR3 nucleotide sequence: TGTGCCAGTAGTATTGGTGGGGTCACAGATACGCAGTATTTT.

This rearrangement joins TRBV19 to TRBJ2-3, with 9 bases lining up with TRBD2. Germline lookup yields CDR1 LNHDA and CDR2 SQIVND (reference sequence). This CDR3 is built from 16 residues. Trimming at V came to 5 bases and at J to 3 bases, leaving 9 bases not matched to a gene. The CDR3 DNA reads TGTGCCAGTAGTCCCCTAGCGGGATGGGGTACAGATACGCAGTATTTT. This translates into CASSPLAGWGTDTQYF.

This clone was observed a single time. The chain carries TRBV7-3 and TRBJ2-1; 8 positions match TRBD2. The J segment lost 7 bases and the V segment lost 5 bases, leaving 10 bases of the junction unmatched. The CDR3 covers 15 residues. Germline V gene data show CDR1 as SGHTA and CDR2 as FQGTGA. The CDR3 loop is CASSHGLANVNEQFF. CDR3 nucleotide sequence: TGTGCCAGCAGCCATGGACTAGCTAACGTAAATGAGCAGTTCTTC.

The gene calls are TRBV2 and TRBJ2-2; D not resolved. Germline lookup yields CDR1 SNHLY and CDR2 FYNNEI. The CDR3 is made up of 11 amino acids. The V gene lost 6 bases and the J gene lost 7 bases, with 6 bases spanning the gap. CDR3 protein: CASRGNGELFF. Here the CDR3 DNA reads TGTGCCAGCAGGGGGAACGGGGAGCTGTTTTTT. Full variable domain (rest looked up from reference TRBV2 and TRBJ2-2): EPEVTQTPSHQVTQMGQEVILRCVPISNHLYFYWYRQILGQKVEFLVSFYNNEISEKSEIFDDQFSVERPDGSNFTLKIRSTKLEDSAMYFCASRGNGELFFGEGSRLTVL.

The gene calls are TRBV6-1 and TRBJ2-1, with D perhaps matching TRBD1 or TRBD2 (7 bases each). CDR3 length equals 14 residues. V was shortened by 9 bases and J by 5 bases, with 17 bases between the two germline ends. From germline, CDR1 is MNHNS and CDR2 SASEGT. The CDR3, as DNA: TGTGCCAGGATCCAGGGGGGGCAGCACAATGAGCAGTTCTTC. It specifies CARIQGGQHNEQFF.

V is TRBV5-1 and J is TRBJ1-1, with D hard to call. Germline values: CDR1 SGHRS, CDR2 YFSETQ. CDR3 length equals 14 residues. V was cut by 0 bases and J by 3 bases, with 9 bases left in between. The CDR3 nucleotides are TGCGCCAGCAGCTTGGAGTTGGGATACACTGAAGCTTTCTTT. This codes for CASSLELGYTEAFF.

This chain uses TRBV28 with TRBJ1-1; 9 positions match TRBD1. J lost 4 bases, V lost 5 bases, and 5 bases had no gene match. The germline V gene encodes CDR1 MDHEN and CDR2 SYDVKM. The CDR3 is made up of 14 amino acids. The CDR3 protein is CASSEGQGITEAFF. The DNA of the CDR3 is TGTGCCAGCAGTGAAGGACAGGGGATCACTGAAGCTTTCTTT.

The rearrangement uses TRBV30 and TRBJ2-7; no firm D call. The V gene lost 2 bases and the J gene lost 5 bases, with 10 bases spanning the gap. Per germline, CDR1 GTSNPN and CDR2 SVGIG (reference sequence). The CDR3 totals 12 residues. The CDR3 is CAWSKIGDEQYF. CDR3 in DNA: TGTGCCTGGAGTAAGATTGGAGACGAGCAGTACTTC.

The CDR3 loop is CAISPQGGETQYF. In DNA form, the CDR3 reads TGTGCCATCAGTCCCCAGGGGGGAGAGACCCAGTACTTC. The chain has TRBV10-3 and TRBJ2-5; tentative D call: TRBD1 (7 bases). In germline, CDR1 is ENHRY, CDR2 SYGVKD. V shed 5 bases and J shed 4 bases, with 11 bases lying between them. This CDR3 has 13 amino acids.

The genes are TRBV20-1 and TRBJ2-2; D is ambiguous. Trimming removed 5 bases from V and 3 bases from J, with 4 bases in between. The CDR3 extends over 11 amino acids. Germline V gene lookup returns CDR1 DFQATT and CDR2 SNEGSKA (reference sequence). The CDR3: CSAYHTGELFF. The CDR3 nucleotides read TGCAGTGCTTATCACACCGGGGAGCTGTTTTTT.

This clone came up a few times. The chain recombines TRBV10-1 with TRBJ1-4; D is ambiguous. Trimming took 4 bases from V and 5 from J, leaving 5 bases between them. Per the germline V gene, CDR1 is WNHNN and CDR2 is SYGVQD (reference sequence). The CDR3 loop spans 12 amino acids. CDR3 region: CASSGTNEKLFF. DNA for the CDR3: TGCGCCAGCAGTGGTACCAATGAAAAACTGTTTTTT.

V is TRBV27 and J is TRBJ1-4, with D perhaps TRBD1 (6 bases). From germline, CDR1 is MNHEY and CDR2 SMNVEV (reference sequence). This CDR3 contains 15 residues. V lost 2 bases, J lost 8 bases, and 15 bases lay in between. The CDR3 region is CASSLKGGSWEKLFF. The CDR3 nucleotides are TGTGCCAGCAGTTTAAAGGGGGGAAGTTGGGAAAAACTGTTTTTT.

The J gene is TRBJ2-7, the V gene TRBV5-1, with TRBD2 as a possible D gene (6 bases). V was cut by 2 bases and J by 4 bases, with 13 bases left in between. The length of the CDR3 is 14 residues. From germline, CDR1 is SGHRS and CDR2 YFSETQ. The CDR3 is CASSFSGALYEQYF. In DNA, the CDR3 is TGCGCCAGCAGCTTCTCGGGAGCCCTTTACGAGCAGTACTTC.

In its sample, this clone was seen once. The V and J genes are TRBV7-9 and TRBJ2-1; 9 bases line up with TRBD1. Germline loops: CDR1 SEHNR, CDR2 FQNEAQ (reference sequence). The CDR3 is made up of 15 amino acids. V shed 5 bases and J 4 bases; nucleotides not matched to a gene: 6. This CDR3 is CASSTGQGPYNEQFF. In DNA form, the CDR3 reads TGTGCCAGCAGCACCGGACAGGGGCCATACAATGAGCAGTTCTTC.

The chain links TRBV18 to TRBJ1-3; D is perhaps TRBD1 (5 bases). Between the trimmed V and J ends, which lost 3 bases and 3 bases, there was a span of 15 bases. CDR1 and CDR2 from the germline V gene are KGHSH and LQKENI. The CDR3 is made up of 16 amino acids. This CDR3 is CASSPVAGQNGNTIYF. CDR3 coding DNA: TGTGCCAGCTCACCTGTTGCAGGGCAGAATGGAAACACCATATATTTT.

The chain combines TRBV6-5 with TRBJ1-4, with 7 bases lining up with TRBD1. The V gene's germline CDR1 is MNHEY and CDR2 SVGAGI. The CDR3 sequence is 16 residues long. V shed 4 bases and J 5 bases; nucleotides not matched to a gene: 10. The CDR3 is CASSFRETGLNEKLFF. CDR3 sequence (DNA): TGTGCCAGCAGTTTCCGGGAGACAGGGTTAAATGAAAAACTGTTTTTT.

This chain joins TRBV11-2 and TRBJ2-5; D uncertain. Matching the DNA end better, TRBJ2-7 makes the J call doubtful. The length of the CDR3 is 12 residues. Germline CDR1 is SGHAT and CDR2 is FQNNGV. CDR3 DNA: TGTGCCAGCAGCTTAGGAGCCTACGAGCAGTACTTC. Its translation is CASSLGAYEQYF.

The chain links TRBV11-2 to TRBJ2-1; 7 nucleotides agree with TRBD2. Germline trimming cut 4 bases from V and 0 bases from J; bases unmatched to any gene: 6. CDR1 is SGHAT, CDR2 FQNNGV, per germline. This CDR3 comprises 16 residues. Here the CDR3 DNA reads TGTGCCAGCAGCTCCCGAGCGGGAAGCTCCTACAATGAGCAGTTCTTC. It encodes CASSSRAGSSYNEQFF.

The CDR3 coding sequence is TGTGCCACCGTAACAGGGAGCTATGGCTACACCTTC. Protein product: CATVTGSYGYTF. The gene calls are TRBV6-5 and TRBJ1-2; D is possibly TRBD1 (6 bases). The V end lost 10 bases, the J end lost 4 bases, and 13 bases lay between the germline ends. Germline V gene sequence: CDR1 MNHEY, CDR2 SVGAGI. There are 12 residues in the CDR3.

CDR3 DNA: TGCGCCAGCAGCTTGACTGATTACAATGAGCAGTTCTTC. It translates to CASSLTDYNEQFF. The chain carries TRBV5-1 and TRBJ2-1; no clear D. Per the germline V gene, CDR1 is SGHRS and CDR2 is YFSETQ. With 1 base removed from V and 4 bases from J, the gap between germline ends came to 6 bases. This CDR3 comprises 13 residues.

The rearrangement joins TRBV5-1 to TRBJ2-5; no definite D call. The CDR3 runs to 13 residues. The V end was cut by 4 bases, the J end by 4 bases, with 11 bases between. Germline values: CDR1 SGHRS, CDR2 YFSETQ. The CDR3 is CASSPTQRETQYF. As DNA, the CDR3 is TGCGCCAGCAGCCCCACCCAGAGAGAGACCCAGTACTTC.

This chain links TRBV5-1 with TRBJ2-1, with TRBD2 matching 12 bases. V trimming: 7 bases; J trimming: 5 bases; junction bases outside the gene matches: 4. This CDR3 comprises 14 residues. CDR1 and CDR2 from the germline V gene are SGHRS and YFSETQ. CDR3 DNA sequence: TGCGCCAGCGGACGACTAGCGGGGGACAATGAGCAGTTCTTC. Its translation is CASGRLAGDNEQFF.

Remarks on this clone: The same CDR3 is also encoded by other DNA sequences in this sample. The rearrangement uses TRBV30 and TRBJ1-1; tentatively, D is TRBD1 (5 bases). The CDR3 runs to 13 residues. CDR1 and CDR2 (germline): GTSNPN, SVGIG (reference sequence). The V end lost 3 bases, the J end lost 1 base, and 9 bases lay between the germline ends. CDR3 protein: CAWSTGANTEAFF. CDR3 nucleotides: TGTGCCTGGAGCACCGGGGCGAACACTGAAGCTTTCTTT.

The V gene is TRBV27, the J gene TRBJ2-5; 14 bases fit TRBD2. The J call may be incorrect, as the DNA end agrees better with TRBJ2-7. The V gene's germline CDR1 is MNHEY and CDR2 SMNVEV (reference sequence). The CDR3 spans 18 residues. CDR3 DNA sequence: TGTGCCAGCAGTTACTCCCCCGGGACTAGCGGGAGAGGCTACGAGCAGTACTTC. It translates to CASSYSPGTSGRGYEQYF.

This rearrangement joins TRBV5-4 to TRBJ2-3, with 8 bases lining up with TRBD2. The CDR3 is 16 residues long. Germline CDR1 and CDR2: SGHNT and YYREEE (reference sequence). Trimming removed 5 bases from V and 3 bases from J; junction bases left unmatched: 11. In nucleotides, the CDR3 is TGTGCCAGCAGTCGCCATACTAGCGGTGGGACAGATACGCAGTATTTT. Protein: CASSRHTSGGTDTQYF.

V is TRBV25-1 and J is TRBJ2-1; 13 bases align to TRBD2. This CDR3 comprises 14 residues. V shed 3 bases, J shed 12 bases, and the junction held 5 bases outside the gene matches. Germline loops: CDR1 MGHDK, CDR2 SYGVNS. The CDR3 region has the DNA TGTGCCAGCAGTGACGGGACTAGCGGGACGCGGCAGTTCTTC. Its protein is CASSDGTSGTRQFF.